This T cell receptor beta chain comes out of a study of CD8+CD57+ T cells in acquired aplastic anemia. Study details: CD4+ and CD8+ cells, once sorted, gave DNA averaging roughly 3.2 ug.

Individuals selected for sequencing had exhibited CD8+CD57+ cell expansion on flow cytometry. By the time of blood sampling, patients had still received no therapy. The germline gives CDR1 SNHLY, CDR2 FYNNEI. V was shortened by 6 bases and J by 7 bases, with 12 bases between the two germline ends. The CDR3 totals 12 residues. Investigators profiled TCR beta VDJ and CDR3 from genomic DNA template. TCRdb recomputed calls from the reads with MiXCR, one row per CDR3 protein. The sample comprises some 160,000 distinct CDR3 sequences, roughly 50% of which are singletons, and under 35% rests with the top ten. Regarding the study as a whole: Patients and controls turned out to have 25 to 35 CD8+ CDR3 sequences in common.

This clonotype was seen a handful of times. The target antigen is unknown. This chain links TRBV2 with TRBJ1-2, with D hard to call. The sequence was collected from a human donor with aplastic anemia. Sequenced material: sorted CD4+, CD8+, or CD8+CD57+ T cells (not recorded which) from PBMCs. CDR3 loop: CASRAISRGYTF. The CDR3 DNA is TGTGCCAGCAGGGCAATTTCTCGTGGCTACACCTTC.